The rows below give T cell receptor beta chains drawn from one sample of a study of CD8 T cells in ankylosing spondylitis. TCRdb analysed the 5' RACE reads with MiXCR anew, one entry per CDR3 protein. The sample lists under 30,000 distinct CDR3 sequences; 7.9% were seen once. Material for sequencing was blood. These receptors originate from a male donor with ankylosing spondylitis or in good health (not recorded which). Each CDR3 is given with its conserved first and last residue. The order of the fields is V gene, D gene, J gene, clone size, CDR3 DNA, CDR3 protein. A D gene is named only where the DNA matches it firmly. Expanded clones are given a class, and other clones once, few, many or no size at all.

TRBV5-1	TRBD2	TRBJ2-1	few	TGCGCCAGCAGCAGGGGACTAGCGATCTACAATGAGCAGTTCTTC	CASSRGLAIYNEQFF
TRBV29-1	TRBD2	TRBJ2-1	-	TGCAGCGTAAAGGAACTAGCGGGAGTCGAGCAGTTCTTC	CSVKELAGVEQFF
TRBV20-1	-	TRBJ2-4	few	TGCAGTGCTAGTCCCCTCACCAAAAACATTCAGTACTTC	CSASPLTKNIQYF
TRBV20-1	-	TRBJ1-4	-	TGCAGTGCTAGACTTGCAACTAATGAAAAACTGTTTTTT	CSARLATNEKLFF
TRBV7-2	-	TRBJ2-5	-	TGTGCCAGCAGCCTCCGAAGGGAGACCCAGTACTTC	CASSLRRETQYF
TRBV27	TRBD1	TRBJ1-5	-	TGTGCCAGCAGTCCGACAGGGCGGTCCCAGCCCCAGCATTTT	CASSPTGRSQPQHF
TRBV28	-	TRBJ1-1	-	TGTGCCAGCAGTTTATCTCGGTTGTGGCAGGGGCTGAACACTGAAGCTTTCTTT	CASSLSRLWQGLNTEAFF
TRBV7-2	-	TRBJ2-5	-	TGTGCCAGCAGCTTAGCCAGGAAAATCCTGGAGACCCAGTACTTC	CASSLARKILETQYF
TRBV7-9	-	TRBJ1-1	many	TGTGCCAGCAGCCAAAGGACCGGGAATACTGAAGCTTTCTTT	CASSQRTGNTEAFF
TRBV12-3/TRBV12-4	TRBD2	TRBJ2-1	-	TGTGCCAGCAGGGCTAGCGGGAGGTCCTACAATGAGCAGTTCTTC	CASRASGRSYNEQFF
TRBV12-3/TRBV12-4	-	TRBJ1-2	-	TGTGCCAGCACAGAGGCGAACTATGGCTACACCTTC	CASTEANYGYTF
TRBV28	-	TRBJ1-4	-	TGTGCCAGCAGTCCAACTAGGGAAAAACTGTTTTTT	CASSPTREKLFF
TRBV5-1	TRBD1	TRBJ1-1	-	TGCGCCAGCAGAGGGGGCGTCGGCCCGAACACTGAAGCTTTCTTT	CASRGGVGPNTEAFF
TRBV5-1	-	TRBJ2-6	few	TGCGCCAGCAGCTTCAACTCTGGGGCCAACGTCCTGACTTTC	CASSFNSGANVLTF
TRBV28	TRBD1	TRBJ1-1	few	TGTGCCAGCAGTTACTCGGACAGGGGAGGCACTGAAGCTTTCTTT	CASSYSDRGGTEAFF
TRBV5-4	TRBD1	TRBJ1-6	few	TGTGCCAGCAGCTTGGGCTTAGGCAGGGGGGCCTATAATTCACCCCTCCACTTT	CASSLGLGRGAYNSPLHF
TRBV7-2	-	TRBJ2-5	-	TGTGCCAGCAGCTTATCGGGCGGAGAGACCCAGTACTTC	CASSLSGGETQYF
TRBV5-1	-	TRBJ2-1	-	TGCGCCAGCAGTCAGGGGGGCCATGAGCAGTTCTTC	CASSQGGHEQFF
TRBV6-2/TRBV6-3	-	TRBJ2-1	few	TGTGCCAGCAGTTACCGCGGGCCCACCTACAATGAGCAGTTCTTC	CASSYRGPTYNEQFF
TRBV11-2	-	TRBJ2-1	many	TGTGCCAGCAGCGAAGGATCAAACAATGAGCAGTTCTTC	CASSEGSNNEQFF
TRBV7-9	-	TRBJ2-4	many	TGTGCCAGCAGCTTGGAGGGACAACTAGCCAAAAACATTCAGTACTTC	CASSLEGQLAKNIQYF
TRBV5-1	-	TRBJ2-3	many	TGCGCCAGCAGCCCCTGGAGCACAGATACGCAGTATTTT	CASSPWSTDTQYF
TRBV6-5	TRBD2	TRBJ2-2	-	TGTGCCAGCAGTCGACCGGGACTAGCGGGAGTAGACACCGGGGAGCTGTTTTTT	CASSRPGLAGVDTGELFF
TRBV4-1	-	TRBJ1-4	few	TGCGCCAGCAGCCAAGAGGGAGGGATTGATGAAAAACTGTTTTTT	CASSQEGGIDEKLFF
TRBV20-1	-	TRBJ2-3	-	TGCAGTGCTAGAGACCCCAGGGGTGCACTCTATACGCAGTATTTT	CSARDPRGALYTQYF
TRBV12-5	-	TRBJ2-3	many	TGTGCTAGTGGCTACGCAGATACGCAGTATTTT	CASGYADTQYF
TRBV5-1	TRBD2	TRBJ2-7	few	TGCGCCAGCAGCCTGACTAGCGGCACCTACGAGCAGTACTTC	CASSLTSGTYEQYF
TRBV7-9	TRBD1	TRBJ2-3	many	TGTGCCAGCAGCTCCACAGGGGGCGGCACAGATACGCAGTATTTT	CASSSTGGGTDTQYF
TRBV5-1	-	TRBJ2-1	-	TGCGCCAGCAGCTTGCCAGGGGCGGCCGATGAGCAGTTCTTC	CASSLPGAADEQFF
TRBV5-1	-	TRBJ2-1	few	TGCGCCAGCAGCTCGGCGACCACCTACAATGAGCAGTTCTTC	CASSSATTYNEQFF
TRBV20-1	-	TRBJ2-5	many	TGCAGTGCTCCCCTAGCGCAGGAGACCCAGTACTTC	CSAPLAQETQYF
TRBV7-9	TRBD1	TRBJ1-4	-	TGTGCCAGCAGCTTAGCCTCCGGGACAGAAGAAAAACTGTTTTTT	CASSLASGTEEKLFF
TRBV7-9	TRBD2	TRBJ2-1	few	TGTGCCAGCAGCTTAGGTTGGACTAGCAACAATGAGCAGTTCTTC	CASSLGWTSNNEQFF
TRBV6-1	-	TRBJ1-4	-	TGTGCCGCTCGCCTCCTTGGGTTACAGGATGAAAAACTGTTTTTT	CAARLLGLQDEKLFF
TRBV12-3/TRBV12-4	-	TRBJ2-3	many	TGCGCCAGCAGCTTAAGCACAGATACGCAGTATTTT	CASSLSTDTQYF
TRBV6-1	-	TRBJ2-1	few	TGTGCCAGCAGTGAGGTCCAGGGTAGGGATGAGCAGTTCTTC	CASSEVQGRDEQFF
TRBV9	-	TRBJ2-3	-	TGTGCCAGCAGCCCCCCGACCGGCACAGATACGCAGTATTTT	CASSPPTGTDTQYF
TRBV20-1	TRBD2	TRBJ2-3	many	TGCAGTGCTAGTGCGGGAGTGGTAGATACGCAGTATTTT	CSASAGVVDTQYF
TRBV11-3	-	TRBJ2-3	few	TGTGCCAGCAGCTTAGAACACACAGATACGCAGTATTTT	CASSLEHTDTQYF
TRBV29-1	-	TRBJ2-2	many	TGCAGCGTTGAGGGGCGGCCCTCGGGCACCGGGGAGCTGTTTTTT	CSVEGRPSGTGELFF
TRBV28	-	TRBJ1-5	few	TGTGCCAGCAGTTTAGGCCCACAGGACGCCTATAGCAATCAGCCCCAGCATTTT	CASSLGPQDAYSNQPQHF
TRBV7-2	TRBD2	TRBJ2-5	-	TGTGCCAGCAGCTTAGCCTTAATGGGGGGGGTTGGAACCCAGTACTTC	CASSLALMGGVGTQYF